This T cell receptor (beta chain) was retrieved from a study of beta chain features in type 1 diabetes (dated by TCRdb to the late 2010s). General notes on the study: Mean age, gender distribution, total cell number and subset yield were not different between patients and healthy donors. In the study, TCRB repertoires of sorted circulating CD4+ T cell subsets from recently diagnosed type 1 diabetes patients were compared with those of matched healthy donors. A total of around 110,000,000 sorted cells were examined across all samples, and a strong correlation was observed between cell number per subset and RNA yield. Naive and central memory subsets were obtained from all 28 donors, but regulatory and stem cell-like memory subsets were isolated from only 8 patients and roughly 8 healthy donors. Broader findings and caveats from the paper: At VDJ recombination sites, type 1 diabetes patients had fewer insertions and more deleted nucleotides, which implies abnormalities in thymic rearrangement. Shorter templates might have been favored by PCR, but patient and control samples were amplified and corrected together, so both groups would have been affected equally by any skew. A moderate but significant shortening of TCRB CDR3 length was observed in type 1 diabetes patients in all four CD4+ subsets. Because cDNA rather than genomic DNA was sequenced, highly expressing activated cells could have been over-represented, although no difference in activation and CD3 levels was found between groups. Naive, central memory and regulatory TCRB repertoires appeared to be more alike among patients than among healthy donors. HLA sub-analyses involved small numbers of individuals, so any influence of HLA type on TCRB rearrangement remained unresolved.

On this clone itself: There is no known antigen for this receptor. Within one base of it there is no much larger clone, and no base qualities were kept.

The germline V gene encodes CDR1 GTSNPN and CDR2 SVGIG (reference sequence). Germline trimming: 0 bases from V, 5 bases from J; junction bases outside gene matches: 7. The CDR3, cysteine through phenylalanine, is 15 amino acids long. The read is trimmed to its CDR3 DNA, 45 bases read in frame from base 1. From each donor, a single peripheral blood sample of around 0.12 L on average was drawn into heparinised tubes. A BD FACSAria II was used to sort naive, central memory, regulatory and stem cell-like memory CD4+ T cells with a panel that included CD45RO, CCR7, CD25, CD127, CD95 and CD27. All sorted populations exceeded 95% purity. Right away, PBMCs were isolated by Lymphoprep density gradient centrifugation and were stained directly, with no culture step. To minimize batch effects, samples were stained and sorted in pairs, one healthy donor with one patient per experiment. The entire amount of isolated RNA was reverse transcribed using the High Capacity cDNA Reverse Transcription Kit, so the sequenced TCRB transcripts were expressed ones. Deep immunoSEQ sequencing was applied to naive, central memory and regulatory T cell samples, giving an average of roughly 3.5 million total reads per sample. After sorted cells were lysed in RLT buffer, RNA was extracted with DNase-treated RNeasy Micro or Mini kits, with the choice depending on cell number. To prevent cross-contamination, every cell subset was processed on its own, while patient and healthy donor samples were processed together. Using the immunoSEQ multiplex PCR, TCRB sequences were amplified from cDNA into 87-bp fragments spanning the CDR3 region. Sequencing of the amplicons was performed on the Illumina HiSeq platform. The study's own analysis went as follows. Synthetic template baselines were used to correct PCR bias computationally, reads within Hamming distance 2 were collapsed, and singletons that could not be merged were discarded. Reads were aligned against IMGT so that V, D and J genes, CDR3 length and insertions or deletions at six rearrangement sites could be assigned. Within each subset, clonotype counts were normalized to sorted cell number, and only after that were true diversity and Gini coefficients computed with the tcR R package. Repertoire sharing was quantified using the overlap coefficient calculated on TCRB nucleotide sequences. TCRdb took over this immuneACCESS table, retaining in-frame rearrangements with V and J assigned. Such tables are incomplete; in checked studies, under half of the missing clones stem from an unresolved V gene, and the remainder is unexplained. D and trimming come from the DNA, and the V and J calls and clone size come from that table. For this sample there are 200,000 to 250,000 clones; 27% appear just once. Together, the top ten hold around 4% of the sample.

The sequencing input was central memory CD4+ T cells from blood. This TCR came from a man younger than 45 in good health. The sequence links TRBV30 to TRBJ1-1; 9 bases in the middle match TRBD1. The nucleotide sequence reads TGTGCCTGGAGTGTTTTACCGACAGGGGGGACTGAAGCTTTCTTT. It translates to CAWSVLPTGGTEAFF.